This note documents a single T cell receptor (beta chain) sequence. The sample originates from a study of blood T cell repertoires in COVID-19. As for the study in general: In each case, the material was cDNA or gDNA derived from T cells, B-cell-depleted T cells, or PBMCs.

Only in-frame clones appear in the TCRdb table, and some are missing; sequencing was by immunoSEQ multiplex PCR. The sample includes hundreds of thousands of clones, about 88% of them seen just once. The CDR3 totals 13 residues. Germline CDR1 MNHEY, CDR2 SVGEGT. V lost 6 bases and J lost 6, with 11 bases in between. Cohort 3 recovery required two negative PCRs, clearance, or symptom resolution. The rearrangement links TRBV6-2 or TRBV6-3 to TRBJ2-2; D gene unclear. The origin of this receptor is a middle-aged woman who had recovered from COVID-19. Sequenced sample: PBMCs or T cells enriched from blood (not recorded which). The CDR3 coding sequence is TGTGCCAGCAGCCCGGAGTTTCCCGGGGAGCTGTTTTTT. Translated: CASSPEFPGELFF.